A single sample gave rise to the 3 T cell receptor beta chains below, sequenced in a study of blood T cell repertoires in COVID-19. Repertoires were generated with immunoSEQ multiplex PCR, while TCRdb's copy carries only in-frame clones and drops some. The profile shows around 250,000 clones, roughly 85% of them singletons. Sequenced sample: peripheral blood. The origin of the receptors is a woman aged 18-35 years with acute or convalescent COVID-19.

The chain is built from TRBV3-1 (or the pseudogene TRBV3-2) and TRBJ2-1, with 8 bases fitting TRBD2. Per germline, CDR1 LGHDT and CDR2 YNNKEL (reference sequence). The CDR3 loop spans 17 amino acids. The J segment lost 8 bases and the V segment lost 4 bases, leaving 16 bases of the junction unmatched. CDR3 loop: CASSRLAGRASFHEQFF. The CDR3 DNA reads TGTGCCAGCAGCCGCTTAGCGGGGAGGGCCTCATTCCATGAGCAGTTCTTC.

The chain combines TRBV29-1 with TRBJ1-4; no firm D call. Trimming left V 3 bases short and J 6 bases short, with 5 bases between. The CDR3 has 11 residues. CDR1 and CDR2 (germline): SQVTM, ANQGSEA. The CDR3 is CSVDQDEKLFF. CDR3 bases: TGCAGCGTTGACCAGGATGAAAAACTGTTTTTT.

The V and J genes are TRBV29-1 and TRBJ1-2; D is possibly TRBD1 (6 bases). V was clipped by 6 bases and J by 5 bases, with 25 bases between them. Germline CDR1 reads SQVTM; CDR2 reads ANQGSEA. This CDR3 contains 16 residues. CDR3 amino acids: CSVQHTGRDRMYGYTF. CDR3 bases: TGCAGCGTCCAGCACACGGGTCGTGACAGGATGTATGGCTACACCTTC.